These 25 T cell receptor beta chains were sequenced from one sample in a study of blood T cell repertoires in COVID-19. Using immunoSEQ multiplex PCR, the repertoire was profiled, and TCRdb retains in-frame clones only, with some absent. The table has about 75,000 clones, 80% to 95% seen once. Sequencing was carried out using peripheral blood. All receptors derive from a human donor in a cohort sampled during active COVID-19.

V and J are TRBV10-3 and TRBJ2-6; 9 nucleotides agree with TRBD1. This CDR3 has 15 residues. The junction had 3 bases not matched to a gene; V was cut back by 9 bases and J by 0 bases. The germline V gene encodes CDR1 ENHRY and CDR2 SYGVKD. The CDR3 DNA reads TGTGCCATAACGACAGGGGGCTCTGGGGCCAACGTCCTGACTTTC. Protein product: CAITTGGSGANVLTF.

The V call is TRBV12-3 or TRBV12-4, the J call TRBJ1-4; D is unresolved. The V gene lost 3 bases and the J gene lost 5 bases, with 7 bases spanning the gap. This CDR3 contains 13 residues. The CDR3 bases are TGTGCCAGCAGTTTGAGGCAGAATGAAAAACTGTTTTTT. The encoded protein is CASSLRQNEKLFF.

In its sample, this clone was seen many times. The V call is TRBV6-4, the J call TRBJ2-2; the match to TRBD1 covers 10 bases. V was clipped by 6 bases and J by 0 bases; unmatched bases: 7. Germline V gives CDR1 MRHNA, CDR2 SNTAGT. The CDR3 extends over 17 amino acids. CDR3 sequence: CASSRAGTGANTGELFF. In DNA, the CDR3 is TGTGCCAGCAGCCGAGCCGGGACAGGGGCGAACACCGGGGAGCTGTTTTTT.

The CDR3 sequence: CASSPEGQGWSPLHF. The CDR3 nucleotides read TGCGCCAGCAGCCCCGAGGGGCAGGGGTGGTCACCCCTCCACTTT. The chain joins TRBV10-2 to TRBJ1-6; tentative D call: TRBD1 (6 bases). Germline lookup yields CDR1 WSHSY and CDR2 SAAADI. This CDR3 contains 15 residues. With 6 bases removed from V and 10 bases from J, the gap between germline ends came to 19 bases.

The CDR3 DNA reads TGTGCCAGCAGTGGGGGCAGGGGGGCTCAGCCCCAGCATTTT. Its protein is CASSGGRGAQPQHF. The rearrangement joins TRBV2 to TRBJ1-5; TRBD1 matches at 7 bases. Germline trimming cut 4 bases from V and 6 bases from J; bases unmatched to any gene: 6. The CDR3 extends over 14 amino acids. The germline V gene encodes CDR1 SNHLY and CDR2 FYNNEI.

This sequence joins TRBV9 and TRBJ2-2; 10 bases are shared with TRBD1. Germline CDR1 and CDR2: SGDLS and YYNGEE. The trim removed 0 bases at V and 4 bases at J, leaving 3 bases unmatched. The CDR3 covers 16 residues. This CDR3 reads CASSVVGTGATGELFF. The CDR3 DNA sequence: TGTGCCAGCAGCGTAGTGGGGACAGGGGCCACCGGGGAGCTGTTTTTT.

The rearrangement joins TRBV5-1 to TRBJ2-3; 7 bases line up with TRBD1. V trimming: 4 bases; J trimming: 0 bases; junction bases outside the gene matches: 8. The CDR3 sequence is 16 residues long. Germline V gene lookup returns CDR1 SGHRS and CDR2 YFSETQ. The CDR3 DNA follows: TGCGCCAGCAGCGGGTTAGGGACAGCTAGCACAGATACGCAGTATTTT. Translating it yields CASSGLGTASTDTQYF.

This rearrangement joins TRBV3-1 (or the pseudogene TRBV3-2) to TRBJ2-7; no clear D gene. Germline loops: CDR1 LGHDT, CDR2 YNNKEL (reference sequence). The CDR3 runs to 16 residues. V dropped 1 base and J dropped 5 bases, with 18 bases sitting between them. CDR3 residues: CASSQGKRLVKNEQYF. For the CDR3, the DNA is TGTGCCAGCAGCCAAGGAAAGAGGCTAGTTAAGAACGAGCAGTACTTC.

V is TRBV7-9 and J is TRBJ2-1, with 9 bases lining up with TRBD1. Per the germline V gene, CDR1 is SEHNR and CDR2 is FQNEAQ (reference sequence). V was clipped by 1 base and J by 10 bases; unmatched bases: 5. CDR3 length: 14 residues. The CDR3 DNA sequence: TGTGCCAGCAGCTTAGAGGGACAGGGCATCGAGCAGTTCTTC. The encoded protein is CASSLEGQGIEQFF.

This chain joins TRBV6-5 and TRBJ1-2, with a tentative D call TRBD1 (6 bases). V dropped 2 bases and J dropped 1 base, with 14 bases sitting between them. Germline-derived CDR1 and CDR2 are MNHEY and SVGAGI. CDR3 length: 16 amino acids. This chain's CDR3 is CASSYEYGGHNYGYTF. The CDR3 nucleotides read TGTGCCAGCAGTTACGAGTATGGGGGCCATAACTATGGCTACACCTTC.

CDR3 in DNA: TGTGCCAGCAGTATCGGACAGGGAGGAGGCACAGATACGCAGTATTTT. This sequence encodes CASSIGQGGGTDTQYF. V and J are TRBV5-4 and TRBJ2-3; 8 bases align to TRBD1. With V trimmed by 5 bases and J by 1 base, 9 bases remained unmatched. The CDR3 is 16 amino acids. Per the germline V gene, CDR1 is SGHNT and CDR2 is YYREEE (reference sequence).

This chain joins TRBV24-1 and TRBJ2-3; unclear D gene. Germline V gene lookup returns CDR1 KGHDR and CDR2 SFDVKD. Trimming took 3 bases from V and 4 from J, leaving 16 bases between them. This CDR3 has 16 amino acids. This CDR3 reads CATSDNAPRSPDTQYF. DNA of the CDR3: TGTGCCACCAGTGATAACGCCCCCCGTAGTCCAGATACGCAGTATTTT.

The chain couples TRBV18 to TRBJ1-4; D is ambiguous. Germline V gives CDR1 KGHSH, CDR2 LQKENI. V gave up 5 bases and J gave up 0 bases, with 10 bases separating them. This CDR3 has 15 amino acids. The CDR3 coding sequence is TGTGCCAGCTCAGCGTTCGATTCAACTAATGAAAAACTGTTTTTT. Its protein product is CASSAFDSTNEKLFF. The full variable domain, in which reference TRBV18 and TRBJ1-4 provide the parts outside the CDR3, is NAGVMQNPRHLVRRRGQEARLRCSPMKGHSHVYWYRQLPEEGLKFMVYLQKENIIDESGMPKERFSAEFPKEGPSILRIQQVVRGDSAAYFCASSAFDSTNEKLFFGSGTQLSVL.

The V and J genes are TRBV6-5 and TRBJ1-2, with D unclear. V gave up 0 bases and J gave up 1 base, with 9 bases separating them. Germline V lookup: CDR1 MNHEY, CDR2 SVGAGI. The CDR3 sequence is 15 residues long. The CDR3 DNA reads TGTGCCAGCAGTTACTCGACTCTGTTTAACTATGGCTACACCTTC. Protein product: CASSYSTLFNYGYTF.

The rearrangement joins TRBV7-9 to TRBJ1-2, with 8 bases identical to TRBD1. CDR3 size: 14 residues. CDR1 SEHNR and CDR2 FQNEAQ come from the germline V gene (reference sequence). V shed 5 bases, J shed 1 base, and the junction held 3 bases outside the gene matches. The CDR3 loop reads CASSPGQGNYGYTF. DNA for the CDR3: TGTGCCAGCAGCCCCGGACAGGGTAACTATGGCTACACCTTC.

This clone occurred once. The chain couples TRBV7-9 to TRBJ1-1, with a tentative D call TRBD1 (5 bases). V was pared by 4 bases and J by 3 bases, with 15 bases between. Looked up from germline, CDR1 is SEHNR and CDR2 is FQNEAQ (reference sequence). The CDR3 totals 15 residues. The CDR3: CASSSTVWGDTEAFF. The CDR3 coding sequence is TGTGCCAGCAGCTCGACAGTTTGGGGGGACACTGAAGCTTTCTTT.

The chain links TRBV5-1 to TRBJ2-3; 9 nucleotides line up with TRBD2. Germline CDR1 SGHRS, CDR2 YFSETQ. The ends lost 2 bases at V and 6 bases at J; junction bases unmatched: 7. This CDR3 contains 15 residues. The CDR3 protein is CASSFGGGASDTQYF. Written as DNA, the CDR3 is TGCGCCAGCAGCTTTGGCGGGGGGGCTTCCGATACGCAGTATTTT.

The chain has TRBV5-6 and TRBJ2-5; perhaps TRBD2 as D (6 bases). Per the germline V gene, CDR1 is SGHDT and CDR2 is YYEEEE. This CDR3 region has 15 residues. The V end was cut by 5 bases, the J end by 4 bases, with 18 bases between. CDR3 nucleotides: TGTGCCAGCAGTACGATAGGGGCGGGGCCAGAGACCCAGTACTTC. Its protein product is CASSTIGAGPETQYF.

The chain links TRBV4-3 to TRBJ1-2; D is perhaps TRBD1 (6 bases). CDR3 length: 18 residues. Looked up from germline, CDR1 is LGHNA and CDR2 is YSLEER. V was pared by 1 base and J by 1 base, with 19 bases between. The CDR3 region is CASSQARPGQLVNYGYTF. The DNA for the CDR3 is TGCGCCAGCAGCCAAGCTCGGCCCGGACAGCTCGTTAACTATGGCTACACCTTC.

This chain connects TRBV10-2 to TRBJ2-5; unclear D gene. This CDR3 region has 11 residues. Looked up from germline, CDR1 is WSHSY and CDR2 is SAAADI. The V gene lost 9 bases and the J gene lost 4 bases, with 9 bases spanning the gap. CDR3 nucleotide sequence: TGCGCCAGTCACTTTGGAGAGACCCAGTACTTC. This gives the protein CASHFGETQYF.

With respect to this clone: The sample contains more than one DNA sequence encoding this CDR3. The rearrangement joins TRBV30 to TRBJ1-5; possible D gene TRBD1, 5 bases. From germline, CDR1 is GTSNPN and CDR2 SVGIG (reference sequence). CDR3 size: 14 residues. The V gene lost 0 bases and the J gene lost 4 bases, with 10 bases spanning the gap. The CDR3 region has the DNA TGTGCCTGGAGTGTAATGGGGGGAAATCAGCCCCAGCATTTT. This gives the protein CAWSVMGGNQPQHF.

The rearrangement links TRBV9 to TRBJ2-7; TRBD1 matches at 11 bases. The CDR3 loop spans 14 amino acids. Germline CDR1 and CDR2: SGDLS and YYNGEE. The V segment lost 0 bases and the J segment 6 bases; nucleotides outside the gene matches: 2. In DNA, the CDR3 is TGTGCCAGCAGCGTAGGAGGGACAGGGGGCGAGCAGTACTTC. This gives the protein CASSVGGTGGEQYF.

The genes are TRBV18 and TRBJ1-1, with 8 bases aligning to TRBD1. Germline V lookup: CDR1 KGHSH, CDR2 LQKENI. Trimming at V came to 2 bases and at J to 1 base, leaving 0 bases not matched to a gene. The CDR3 contains 14 residues. The CDR3 DNA reads TGTGCCAGCTCACCAGGGACAGGGAACACTGAAGCTTTCTTT. It is translated as CASSPGTGNTEAFF.

The chain recombines TRBV2 with TRBJ1-4; D ambiguous. The CDR3 is 15 amino acids. Trimming removed 6 bases at V and 7 bases at J, with 18 bases between. Germline assignment: CDR1 SNHLY and CDR2 FYNNEI. CDR3 coding DNA: TGTGCCAGCAGGCCCGCCGGGGTCGGGGTTGAAAAACTGTTTTTT. It yields the protein CASRPAGVGVEKLFF.

This sequence joins TRBV18 and TRBJ2-2, with 8 bases aligning to TRBD1. Trimming cost V 5 bases and J 1 base; bases outside gene matches: 3. This CDR3 contains 15 residues. The germline gives CDR1 KGHSH, CDR2 LQKENI. The CDR3 sequence: CASSTGTGNTGELFF. CDR3 bases: TGTGCCAGCTCAACCGGGACAGGGAACACCGGGGAGCTGTTTTTT.